This T cell receptor (beta chain) comes out of a study of T cells in Graves' hyperthyroidism and ophthalmopathy. The CDR3 regions of TCR beta were amplified from RNA transcripts. The TCR CDR3 was amplified in a first-round RT-PCR using the HTBI primer set. TCRdb re-derived calls from the multiplex PCR reads in MiXCR, one entry per CDR3 protein. This repertoire shows 480,000 or so distinct CDR3 sequences, 13% to 15% found once; its top ten account for about a sixth. This clonotype was found many times. Sequencing was carried out using blood. The receptor comes from a woman aged 18-29 years with Graves' hyperthyroidism.

The DNA of the CDR3 is TGTGCCAGCAGCTTTGTTTTTGGGAGGGCCAAAAACATTCAGTACTTC. This codes for CASSFVFGRAKNIQYF. The chain recombines TRBV11-2 with TRBJ2-4; TRBD2 might be the D (6 bases). Germline CDR1 SGHAT, CDR2 FQNNGV. V lost 3 bases, J lost 1 base, and 13 bases lay in between. The length of the CDR3 is 16 residues.